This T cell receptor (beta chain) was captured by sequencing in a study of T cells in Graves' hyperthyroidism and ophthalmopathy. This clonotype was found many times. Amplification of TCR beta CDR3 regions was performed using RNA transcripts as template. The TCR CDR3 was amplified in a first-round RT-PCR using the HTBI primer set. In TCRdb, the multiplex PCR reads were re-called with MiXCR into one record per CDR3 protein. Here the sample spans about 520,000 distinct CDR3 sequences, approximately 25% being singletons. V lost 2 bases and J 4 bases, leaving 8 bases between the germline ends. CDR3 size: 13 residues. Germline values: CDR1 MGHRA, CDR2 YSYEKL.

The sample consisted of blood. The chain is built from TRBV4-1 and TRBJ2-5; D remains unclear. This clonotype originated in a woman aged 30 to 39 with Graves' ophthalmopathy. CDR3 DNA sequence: TGCGCCAGCAGCCAATGGGTTCGAGAGACCCAGTACTTC. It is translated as CASSQWVRETQYF.